This entry lists 22 T cell receptor beta chains sequenced from one sample in a study of cytomegalovirus exposure and HLA in healthy donors. This PCR relied on a set of 60 Vbeta primers and 13 Jbeta primers. Using immunoSEQ multiplex PCR, the repertoire was profiled, and TCRdb retains in-frame clones only, with some absent. The sample contains about 140,000 clones, about 68% of which appear only once. The sample was PBMCs. The origin of the receptors is a human donor in good health.

The genes are TRBV5-4 and TRBJ2-1; 10 positions agree with TRBD2. V dropped 0 bases and J dropped 1; count of bases not matched to a gene: 1. The CDR3 contains 16 residues. Per germline, CDR1 SGHNT and CDR2 YYREEE (reference sequence). The CDR3 nucleotides read TGTGCCAGCAGCTTGGCTAGCGGGAGTTCCTACAATGAGCAGTTCTTC. This sequence encodes CASSLASGSSYNEQFF.

This clone was counted a single time. CDR3 DNA sequence: TGCGCCAGCAGCCAAGGTGGGGCTAGCTCCTACAATGAGCAGTTCTTC. As protein: CASSQGGASSYNEQFF. The chain has TRBV4-1 and TRBJ2-1; TRBD1 is a possible D gene (5 bases). In germline, CDR1 is MGHRA, CDR2 YSYEKL. Trimming left V 1 base short and J 0 bases short, with 10 bases between. This CDR3 is 16 amino acids long.

This clone has only one observation. The chain employs TRBV7-9 and TRBJ2-7; 9 bases match TRBD1. Germline V gene data show CDR1 as SEHNR and CDR2 as FQNEAQ (reference sequence). J gave up 6 bases and V 5 bases, and 8 bases lay outside the gene matches. This CDR3 contains 14 residues. The CDR3 DNA sequence: TGTGCCAGCAGCCCTCCGGGACAGGGTCTCGAGCAGTACTTC. Its protein product is CASSPPGQGLEQYF.

A few counts support this clone. The chain is built from TRBV28 and TRBJ2-3; D may be TRBD2 (5 bases). The CDR3 length is 12 residues. Trimming left V 5 bases short and J 5 bases short, with 8 bases between. Germline V gene sequence: CDR1 MDHEN, CDR2 SYDVKM. Written as DNA, the CDR3 is TGTGCCAGCAGTCGGGGTTTAGATACGCAGTATTTT. Amino acid sequence: CASSRGLDTQYF.

The rearrangement links TRBV4-2 to TRBJ2-3; the D is unclear. Per germline, CDR1 LGHNA and CDR2 YNFKEQ. The CDR3 has 15 amino acids. V dropped 3 bases and J dropped 4 bases, with 14 bases sitting between them. Here the CDR3 reads CASSQEPLVADTQYF. CDR3 DNA sequence: TGTGCCAGCAGCCAGGAACCCCTAGTCGCAGATACGCAGTATTTT.

This chain joins TRBV18 and TRBJ2-4; 8 bases are shared with TRBD2. CDR3 size: 15 residues. Trimming removed 1 base from V and 8 bases from J; junction bases left unmatched: 7. Looked up from germline, CDR1 is KGHSH and CDR2 is LQKENI. The CDR3 DNA reads as TGTGCCAGCTCACCACAGAGCGGGAGATCTGACATTCAGTACTTC. The encoded protein is CASSPQSGRSDIQYF.

V usage is TRBV6-5 and J usage is TRBJ2-2; tentatively, D is TRBD2 (6 bases). Trimming took 6 bases from V and 1 from J, leaving 12 bases between them. This CDR3 is built from 15 residues. Germline lookup yields CDR1 MNHEY and CDR2 SVGAGI. The CDR3 DNA follows: TGTGCCAGCAGAAGTCGGGAGTGGAACACCGGGGAGCTGTTTTTT. This sequence encodes CASRSREWNTGELFF.

In this sample, this clone turned up once. The CDR3 spells CASSSWGQTNYGYTF. CDR3 bases: TGTGCCAGCAGTTCCTGGGGACAGACTAACTATGGCTACACCTTC. This chain uses TRBV28 with TRBJ1-2, with 7 positions matching TRBD1. Trimming took 4 bases from V and 0 from J; bases not matched to a gene: 5. In germline, CDR1 is MDHEN, CDR2 SYDVKM. This CDR3 is built from 15 residues.

The rearrangement links TRBV15 to TRBJ2-1; 7 nucleotides align to TRBD2. Germline V lookup: CDR1 LNHNV, CDR2 YYDKDF (reference sequence). Unmatched junction bases numbered 5, after V lost 3 bases and J lost 0 bases. The CDR3 has 16 residues. For the CDR3, the DNA is TGTGCCACCAGCAGGGAGCCGGGAGGCTCCTACAATGAGCAGTTCTTC. Translated, it gives CATSREPGGSYNEQFF.

The chain is built from TRBV2 and TRBJ2-5; 13 bases line up with TRBD2. The J segment lost 7 bases and the V segment lost 5 bases, leaving 13 bases of the junction unmatched. The CDR3 is 17 amino acids. CDR1 is SNHLY, CDR2 FYNNEI, per germline. The CDR3: CASSLGTSGATRRTQYF. CDR3 nucleotide sequence: TGTGCCAGCAGTCTTGGGACTAGCGGGGCTACAAGAAGGACCCAGTACTTC.

The chain links TRBV7-3 to TRBJ2-3; 10 bases fit TRBD2. V trimming: 5 bases; J trimming: 2 bases; junction bases outside the gene matches: 4. The CDR3 is 15 amino acids. Per germline, CDR1 SGHTA and CDR2 FQGTGA. Here the CDR3 reads CASSVGLASTDTQYF. CDR3 sequence (DNA): TGTGCCAGCAGCGTGGGACTAGCGTCCACAGATACGCAGTATTTT.

The rearrangement uses TRBV7-3 and TRBJ2-1; 12 bases match TRBD2. CDR1 is SGHTA and CDR2 is FQGTGA in the germline V gene. The length of the CDR3 is 15 residues. V was clipped by 2 bases and J by 5 bases; unmatched bases: 1. The CDR3 DNA reads as TGTGCCAGCAGCTTAGGACTAGCGGGAAACAATGAGCAGTTCTTC. Its protein product is CASSLGLAGNNEQFF.

The rearrangement joins TRBV9 to TRBJ1-3; a possible D gene is TRBD1 (5 bases). The CDR3 length is 15 residues. Germline CDR1 reads SGDLS; CDR2 reads YYNGEE. Deletions cut 3 bases from V and 1 base from J, with 11 bases between. CDR3 region: CASSALQGSGNTIYF. The CDR3 DNA sequence: TGTGCCAGCAGCGCGCTCCAGGGTTCTGGAAACACCATATATTTT.

This chain joins TRBV10-3 and TRBJ2-4, with D perhaps TRBD1 (6 bases). The CDR3 has 13 amino acids. Germline V gene lookup returns CDR1 ENHRY and CDR2 SYGVKD. The V end was cut by 5 bases, the J end by 9 bases, with 14 bases between. CDR3 DNA sequence: TGTGCCATCAGTAAAGGGGACAATTCCATTCAGTACTTC. It specifies CAISKGDNSIQYF.

The chain's CDR3 is CASSLANEGPYEQYF. Written as DNA, the CDR3 is TGTGCCAGCAGCTTGGCTAATGAGGGTCCCTACGAGCAGTACTTC. The chain joins TRBV5-4 to TRBJ2-7; TRBD2 is a possible D gene (5 bases). Germline V gene lookup returns CDR1 SGHNT and CDR2 YYREEE (reference sequence). CDR3 length: 15 residues. The V and J ends lost 0 bases and 2 bases respectively, with 12 bases between them.

The genes are TRBV27 and TRBJ2-7, with D tentatively TRBD2 (5 bases). V was trimmed by 1 base and J by 3 bases, leaving 7 bases between them. The germline V gene has CDR1 MNHEY and CDR2 SMNVEV (reference sequence). The CDR3 extends over 13 amino acids. Written as DNA, the CDR3 is TGTGCCAGCAGTTTATACCGGGGCTACGAGCAGTACTTC. Its protein product is CASSLYRGYEQYF.

The chain carries TRBV18 and TRBJ2-3; D uncertain. CDR1 is KGHSH and CDR2 is LQKENI in the germline V gene. The CDR3 loop spans 13 amino acids. With 0 bases removed from V and 3 bases from J, the gap between germline ends came to 4 bases. DNA for the CDR3: TGTGCCAGCTCACCACCTCAGACAGATACGCAGTATTTT. Protein sequence: CASSPPQTDTQYF.

The rearrangement joins TRBV10-2 to TRBJ1-2; unclear D gene. The V and J ends lost 4 bases and 3 bases respectively, with 9 bases between them. CDR3 length equals 13 residues. Germline CDR1 is WSHSY and CDR2 is SAAADI. The CDR3 loop is CASSGLSDYGYTF. CDR3 sequence (DNA): TGCGCCAGCAGTGGGTTAAGCGACTATGGCTACACCTTC.

The chain uses TRBV5-1 and TRBJ1-2, with 10 bases identical to TRBD1. Germline values: CDR1 SGHRS, CDR2 YFSETQ. CDR3 size: 15 residues. V was pared by 2 bases and J by 5 bases, with 6 bases of the junction left unmatched. The CDR3 loop reads CASSLGTGERYGYTF. CDR3 nucleotides: TGCGCCAGCAGCTTAGGGACAGGGGAGCGGTATGGCTACACCTTC.

This clone has only a few counts. The chain is built from TRBV5-4 and TRBJ2-2, with TRBD1 matching over 8 bases. This CDR3 contains 16 residues. V shed 4 bases and J 3 bases; nucleotides not matched to a gene: 8. Per the germline V gene, CDR1 is SGHNT and CDR2 is YYREEE (reference sequence). DNA of the CDR3: TGTGCCAGCAGCAGGACGGACAGGGAGTACACCGGGGAGCTGTTTTTT. It yields the protein CASSRTDREYTGELFF.

This clone was picked up a small number of times. The chain links TRBV5-1 to TRBJ2-5; 9 bases agree with TRBD1. The CDR3 has 14 residues. Germline assignment: CDR1 SGHRS and CDR2 YFSETQ. The ends lost 4 bases at V and 3 bases at J; junction bases unmatched: 4. This chain's CDR3 is CASSPRQGEETQYF. CDR3 in DNA: TGCGCCAGCAGCCCCCGACAGGGGGAAGAGACCCAGTACTTC.

V and J are TRBV28 and TRBJ2-3, with 15 bases aligning to TRBD2. This CDR3 has 16 amino acids. The germline gives CDR1 MDHEN, CDR2 SYDVKM. With V trimmed by 3 bases and J by 5 bases, 3 bases remained unmatched. The CDR3 loop reads CASSFMGLAGGDTQYF. CDR3 sequence (DNA): TGTGCCAGCAGTTTTATGGGACTAGCGGGAGGAGATACGCAGTATTTT.